The 18 T cell receptor beta chains in this list originate from one sample, sequenced in a study of T-cell memory formation after mild COVID-19. TCRdb called the 5' RACE reads again in MiXCR, with one record for every CDR3 protein. In the table there are around 300,000 distinct CDR3 sequences, roughly 13% of which are singletons. The sequenced sample consisted of PBMCs or a T cell subset sorted from them (not recorded which). These receptors were obtained from a man younger than 35 who had mild COVID-19 (a few samples of this study predate the infection). Cell type and time point are not known.

Ten or more counts support this clonotype. The CDR3 spells CASGPPGRPITGELFF. CDR3 bases: TGTGCTAGTGGTCCCCCGGGACGACCGATCACCGGGGAGCTGTTTTTT. This chain links TRBV12-5 with TRBJ2-2, with D perhaps TRBD1 or TRBD2 (5 bases each). Germline CDR1 and CDR2: LGHNT and FRNRAP. The V and J ends lost 5 bases and 4 bases respectively, with 17 bases between them. The CDR3 contains 16 residues. Using reference TRBV12-5 and TRBJ2-2 for the parts outside the CDR3, the full variable domain is DARVTQTPRHKVTEMGQEVTMRCQPILGHNTVFWYRQTMMQGLELLAYFRNRAPLDDSGMPKDRFSAEMPDATLATLKIQPSEPRDSAVYFCASGPPGRPITGELFFGEGSRLTVL.

This clonotype was seen ten or more times. V gene TRBV3-1 combines with J gene TRBJ2-2; TRBD1 is a possible D gene (6 bases). The CDR3 has 16 amino acids. The V and J ends lost 2 bases and 7 bases respectively, with 17 bases between them. Germline assignment: CDR1 LGHDT and CDR2 YNNKEL (reference sequence). As DNA, the CDR3 is TGTGCCAGCAGCCAATTGCTAGGACAGTCCGTCGGGGAGCTGTTTTTT. Its protein product is CASSQLLGQSVGELFF.

A few counts support this clonotype. The J gene is TRBJ2-1, the V gene TRBV12-3 or TRBV12-4; TRBD2 matches 8 bases. The CDR3 has 15 residues. V gave up 6 bases and J gave up 4 bases; unmatched junction bases: 8. For the CDR3, the DNA is TGTGCCAGCAGCCTCAGCGGGGGCCTGTACAATGAGCAGTTCTTC. Residues: CASSLSGGLYNEQFF.

This clonotype was counted between two and nine times. The genes are TRBV19 and TRBJ2-3, with D possibly being TRBD2 (5 bases). The CDR3 has 13 residues. V was clipped by 3 bases and J by 2 bases, with 6 bases between them. Germline values: CDR1 LNHDA, CDR2 SQIVND (reference sequence). CDR3 DNA: TGTGCCAGTAGTATCGGGGTCACAGATACGCAGTATTTT. Residues: CASSIGVTDTQYF. Variable domain in full (rest from reference TRBV19 and TRBJ2-3): DGGITQSPKYLFRKEGQNVTLSCEQNLNHDAMYWYRQDPGQGLRLIYYSQIVNDFQKGDIAEGYSVSREKKESFPLTVTSAQKNPTAFYLCASSIGVTDTQYFGPGTRLTVL.

This clonotype was picked up a small number of times. This chain connects TRBV19 to TRBJ2-7; D not resolved. Germline V gene data show CDR1 as LNHDA and CDR2 as SQIVND (reference sequence). The CDR3 totals 13 residues. V was cut by 2 bases and J by 6 bases, with 11 bases left in between. CDR3 DNA sequence: TGTGCCAGTAGTATATTTCCGGGTTCCGAGCAGTACGTC. The encoded protein is CASSIFPGSEQYV.

This clonotype was detected a few times. The V gene is TRBV7-2, the J gene TRBJ2-7; the D is unclear. Trimming removed 3 bases at V and 0 bases at J, with 6 bases between. The CDR3 covers 13 residues. Germline V gene sequence: CDR1 SGHTA, CDR2 FQGNSA. CDR3 in amino acids: CASSFDHSYEQYV. The CDR3 DNA reads as TGTGCCAGCAGCTTTGATCACTCCTACGAGCAGTACGTC.

This sequence joins TRBV24-1 and TRBJ1-5, with D perhaps TRBD1 (5 bases). Per germline, CDR1 KGHDR and CDR2 SFDVKD. The CDR3 runs to 15 residues. V was cut by 7 bases and J by 7 bases, with 19 bases left in between. In DNA form, the CDR3 reads TGTGCCACCAGGGACTCCCGCGGGGCCGGGCAGCCCCAGCATTTT. Translated, it gives CATRDSRGAGQPQHF.

The chain carries TRBV20-1 and TRBJ1-5, with D perhaps TRBD1 (6 bases). The CDR3 has 14 residues. The germline V and J ends were trimmed by 5 bases and 4 bases, with 15 bases remaining between them. Germline CDR1 is DFQATT and CDR2 is SNEGSKA (reference sequence). CDR3 residues: CSAAGRGPNQPQHF. The CDR3 bases are TGCAGTGCTGCTGGGCGGGGGCCTAATCAGCCCCAGCATTTT.

The gene calls are TRBV7-8 and TRBJ2-3; 13 bases align to TRBD2. Germline assignment: CDR1 SGHVS and CDR2 FQNEAQ. The V and J ends lost 5 bases and 2 bases, in that order; junction bases with no gene match: 19. This CDR3 is built from 21 residues. In DNA, the CDR3 is TGTGCCAGCAGCCCGCAAAGGACTAGCGGGGGCCCCGCCGGAATCACAGATACGCAGTATTTT. Translating gives CASSPQRTSGGPAGITDTQYF.

There are many counts of this clonotype. The rearrangement links TRBV5-1 to TRBJ2-7; perhaps TRBD1 as D (5 bases). The CDR3 has 14 residues. V lost 3 bases and J lost 6, with 16 bases in between. Germline CDR1 reads SGHRS; CDR2 reads YFSETQ. CDR3 coding DNA: TGCGCCAGCAGCTGGGGCCAGGCCGTGCCCGAGCAGTACTTC. Its protein is CASSWGQAVPEQYF.

This clonotype was counted at least ten times. The V gene is TRBV20-1, the J gene TRBJ2-1; D possibly matches TRBD1 or TRBD2 (5 bases each). With 5 bases removed from V and 8 bases from J, the gap between germline ends came to 16 bases. The CDR3 spans 13 residues. Germline CDR1 is DFQATT and CDR2 is SNEGSKA (reference sequence). The CDR3 DNA reads as TGCAGTGCTGCCCGGGACCCTGGGGATGAGCAGTTCTTC. Translated: CSAARDPGDEQFF.

The chain links TRBV3-1 to TRBJ2-1; the D is unclear. The V gene lost 0 bases and the J gene lost 4 bases, with 4 bases spanning the gap. The CDR3 runs to 13 residues. Germline values: CDR1 LGHDT, CDR2 YNNKEL (reference sequence). CDR3 protein: CASSQEEYNEQFF. The CDR3, as DNA: TGTGCCAGCAGCCAAGAGGAATACAATGAGCAGTTCTTC.

This chain uses TRBV7-6 with TRBJ1-5, with 8 bases lining up with TRBD1. CDR1 is SGHVS, CDR2 FNYEAQ, per germline. The CDR3 sequence is 16 residues long. V trimming: 5 bases; J trimming: 2 bases; junction bases outside the gene matches: 8. CDR3 protein: CASSLDRGRRNQPQHF. CDR3 nucleotides: TGTGCCAGCAGCCTCGACAGGGGCCGTCGCAATCAGCCCCAGCATTTT.

This clonotype was seen a few times. The chain couples TRBV27 to TRBJ2-2; a weak D match, TRBD1 (6 bases). This CDR3 has 15 amino acids. The V gene lost 1 base and the J gene lost 4 bases, with 10 bases spanning the gap. Germline-derived CDR1 and CDR2 are MNHEY and SMNVEV (reference sequence). The CDR3 is CASSLLGAATGELFF. The DNA for the CDR3 is TGTGCCAGCAGTTTATTGGGGGCGGCCACCGGGGAGCTGTTTTTT.

The chain links TRBV4-3 to TRBJ2-4, with 7 bases matching TRBD1. V was pared by 4 bases and J by 2 bases, with 8 bases of the junction left unmatched. The CDR3 is made up of 16 amino acids. Looked up from germline, CDR1 is LGHNA and CDR2 is YSLEER. The chain's CDR3 is CASSPGRGRPKNIQYF. CDR3 sequence (DNA): TGCGCCAGCAGCCCGGGTAGGGGGCGACCCAAAAACATTCAGTACTTC.

This clonotype was counted only a few times. This sequence joins TRBV7-9 and TRBJ1-1; D remains ambiguous. Per the germline V gene, CDR1 is SEHNR and CDR2 is FQNEAQ (reference sequence). There are 15 residues in the CDR3. The V end lost 4 bases, the J end lost 0 bases, and 12 bases lay between the germline ends. CDR3 DNA: TGTGCCAGCAGCTCCCACCGGACTGTGAACACTGAAGCTTTCTTT. It codes for CASSSHRTVNTEAFF.

Only a few counts were recorded for this clonotype. The rearrangement links TRBV4-3 to TRBJ1-6; tentatively, D is TRBD1 (6 bases). V was clipped by 0 bases and J by 10 bases, with 13 bases between them. This CDR3 has 15 residues. Germline V lookup: CDR1 LGHNA, CDR2 YSLEER. The CDR3 region is CASSQDRGAGSPLHF. DNA for the CDR3: TGCGCCAGCAGCCAAGATCGGGGGGCAGGATCACCCCTCCACTTT.

There are many counts of this clonotype. The chain joins TRBV12-3 or TRBV12-4 to TRBJ2-2, with D possibly being TRBD1 (6 bases). The V end lost 8 bases, the J end lost 5 bases, and 15 bases lay between the germline ends. The CDR3 length is 14 residues. The CDR3 loop reads CASARGWSTGELFF. In nucleotides, the CDR3 is TGTGCCAGCGCCAGGGGTTGGTCGACCGGGGAGCTGTTTTTT.